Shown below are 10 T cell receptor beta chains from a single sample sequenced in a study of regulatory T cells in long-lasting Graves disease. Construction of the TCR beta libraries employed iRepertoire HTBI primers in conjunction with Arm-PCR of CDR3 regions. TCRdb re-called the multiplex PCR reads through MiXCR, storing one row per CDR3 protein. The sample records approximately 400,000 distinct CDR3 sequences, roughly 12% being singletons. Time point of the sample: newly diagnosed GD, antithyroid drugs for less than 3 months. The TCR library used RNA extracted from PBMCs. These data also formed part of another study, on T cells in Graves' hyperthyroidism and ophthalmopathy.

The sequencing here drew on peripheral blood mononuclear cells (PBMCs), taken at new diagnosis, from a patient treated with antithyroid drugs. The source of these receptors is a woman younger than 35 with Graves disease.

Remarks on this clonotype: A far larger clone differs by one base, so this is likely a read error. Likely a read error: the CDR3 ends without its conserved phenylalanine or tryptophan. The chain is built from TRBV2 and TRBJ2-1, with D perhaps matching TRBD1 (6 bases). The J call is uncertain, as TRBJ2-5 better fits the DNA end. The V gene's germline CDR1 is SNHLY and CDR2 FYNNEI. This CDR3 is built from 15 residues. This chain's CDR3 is CASNEGRGNRKTQYL. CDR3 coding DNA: TGTGCCAGCAATGAGGGCAGGGGCAACCGGAAGACCCAGTACCTC.

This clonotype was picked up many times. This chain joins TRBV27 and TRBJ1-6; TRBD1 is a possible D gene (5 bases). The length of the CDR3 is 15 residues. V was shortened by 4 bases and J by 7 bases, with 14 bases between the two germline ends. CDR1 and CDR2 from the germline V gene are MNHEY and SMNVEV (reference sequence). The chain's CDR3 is CASSYTGTDNSPLHF. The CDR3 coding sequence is TGTGCCAGCAGTTATACCGGGACGGACAATTCACCCCTCCACTTT.

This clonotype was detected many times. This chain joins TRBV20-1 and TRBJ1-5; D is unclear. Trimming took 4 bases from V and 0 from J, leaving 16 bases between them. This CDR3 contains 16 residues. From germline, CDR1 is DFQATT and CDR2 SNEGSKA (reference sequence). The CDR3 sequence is CSAIAAGGYSNQPQHF. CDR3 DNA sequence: TGCAGTGCTATCGCGGCGGGAGGATATAGCAATCAGCCCCAGCATTTT.

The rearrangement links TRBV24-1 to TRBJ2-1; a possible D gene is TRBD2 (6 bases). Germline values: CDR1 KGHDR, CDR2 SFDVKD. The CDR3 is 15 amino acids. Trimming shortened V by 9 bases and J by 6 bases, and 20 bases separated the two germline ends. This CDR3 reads CATQDSTSITNEQFF. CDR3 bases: TGTGCCACCCAAGACTCGACTAGTATCACCAATGAGCAGTTCTTC.

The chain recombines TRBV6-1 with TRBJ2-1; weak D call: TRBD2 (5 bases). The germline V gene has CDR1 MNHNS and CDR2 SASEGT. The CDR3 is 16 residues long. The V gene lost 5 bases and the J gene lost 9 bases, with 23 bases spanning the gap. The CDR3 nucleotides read TGTGCCAGCAGTATATCCCTGGTGGGAGCCAGCGGTGAGCAGTTCTTC. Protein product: CASSISLVGASGEQFF.

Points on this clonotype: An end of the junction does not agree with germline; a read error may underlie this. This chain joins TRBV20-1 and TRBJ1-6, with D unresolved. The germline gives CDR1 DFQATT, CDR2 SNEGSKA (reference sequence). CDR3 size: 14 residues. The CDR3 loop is CSARDGKGGSPLDF. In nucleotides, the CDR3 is TGCAGTGCTAGAGATGGAAAGGGAGGTTCACCCCTCGACTTT.

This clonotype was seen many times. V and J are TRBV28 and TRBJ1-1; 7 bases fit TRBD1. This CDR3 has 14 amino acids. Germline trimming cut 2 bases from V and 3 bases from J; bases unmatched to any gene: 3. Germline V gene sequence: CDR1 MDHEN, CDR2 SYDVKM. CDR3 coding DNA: TGTGCCAGCAGTTTACTAAGGGGGCACACTGAAGCTTTCTTT. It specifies CASSLLRGHTEAFF.

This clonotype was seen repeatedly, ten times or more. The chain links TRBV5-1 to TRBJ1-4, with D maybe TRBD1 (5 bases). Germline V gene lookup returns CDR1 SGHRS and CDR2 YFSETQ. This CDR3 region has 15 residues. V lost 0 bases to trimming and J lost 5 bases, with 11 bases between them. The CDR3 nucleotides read TGCGCCAGCAGCTTGGGTTACGGGGGAAATGAAAAACTGTTTTTT. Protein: CASSLGYGGNEKLFF.

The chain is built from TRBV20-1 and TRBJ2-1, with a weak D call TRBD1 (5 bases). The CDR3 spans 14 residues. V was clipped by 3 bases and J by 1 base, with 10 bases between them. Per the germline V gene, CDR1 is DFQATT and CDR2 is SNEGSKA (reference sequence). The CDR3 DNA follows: TGCAGTGCTAGCAGGGTCAGGTCCTACAATGAGCAGTTCTTC. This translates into CSASRVRSYNEQFF.

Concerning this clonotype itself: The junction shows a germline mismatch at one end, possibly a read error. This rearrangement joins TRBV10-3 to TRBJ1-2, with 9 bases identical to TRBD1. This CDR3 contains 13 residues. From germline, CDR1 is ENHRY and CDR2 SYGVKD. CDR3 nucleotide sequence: TGTGCCATCAGTGAGGGGGACAGGGATGGCCACACCTTC. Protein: CAISEGDRDGHTF.